This T cell receptor beta chain was found in a study of cytomegalovirus exposure and HLA in healthy donors listed by TCRdb under 2017. The study in broad terms: An earlier analysis of approximately 550 of the donors reported 250 to 300 Gb of sequence data and 117 million unique TCR beta sequences from about 179 million T cells. Among roughly 400 genotyped donors of the cohort, an average of around 250,000 unique TCR beta nucleotide sequences was sequenced per donor, of which about 18% were non-productive. About 280 gigabases of sequencing data and around 80 million unique TCR sequences made up an early release that covered under 750 HLA-typed donors. In the later analysis, no new phenotypic data were used to find candidate immune exposures; instead, reliance was placed on TCR beta sequences and their occurrence across donors. Donor age, sex, ethnicity and CMV serostatus were compiled alongside the repertoire data. The number of typed donors differed by locus: about 620-640 for A, B, C, DRB1 and DQB1; some 500 for DQA1; some 590 for DPA1; and about 450 for DPB1. A few DR-DQ haplotypes were treated as single units for association and clustering because of strong linkage in the cohort. A later genetic analysis used genome-wide SNP genotypes for about 60% of the 666 donors, treating that subset as a discovery cohort. Among the roughly 400 genotyped donors, around 81% belonged to the genetic ancestry cluster associated with self-reported Caucasian donors. To predict cytomegalovirus infection status, the study brought together high-throughput TCR immunosequencing, statistical association of individual TCRs with disease status, and machine learning. An earlier analysis of 587 of the donors used high-throughput TCR beta sequencing to judge whether each TCR beta V gene segment behaved as functional or pseudogenic. In addition to the first cohort of 666 subjects, a separate validation cohort of approximately 130 different subjects was used. To study patterns of TCR occurrence, a later analysis re-analyzed previously published TCR beta repertoires from 666 donors and added high-resolution HLA genotyping. The study profiled the T cell repertoires of 666 subjects by immunosequencing and related them to cytomegalovirus serostatus. Both class I and class II loci were covered by HLA typing, at four-digit resolution. All discovery cohort repertoires had been generated on a single sequencing platform. The study was designed to test whether signatures of past pathogen exposure could be identified by cataloging public T cell receptors. The paper's findings and limits, for the study overall: Strong co-occurrence of HLA alleles, especially DR and DQ, made assigning TCR associations to individual alleles difficult. Most TCR sequences were observed very rarely across donors, whereas some public TCRs were present in many individuals. Presence/absence analyses assumed roughly uniform sequencing depth across donors, an assumption that may not hold. Compared with equally common non-associated chains, HLA-associated TCR beta chains in a later analysis were more clonally expanded and had lower generation probabilities. A later genetic analysis reported fewer N-insertions in productive TCRs among donors in an Asian-associated ancestry cluster than the approximately 670-donor mean. A later analysis found that most CMV-associated TCR beta chains appeared HLA-restricted, with HLA associations seemingly driven largely by CMV exposure. A later analysis reported that several top co-occurrence clusters appeared linked to parvovirus B19, influenza, CMV and Epstein-Barr virus. A cluster of highly shared sequence variants was judged likely to be a technical artifact of the sequencing pipeline. A later analysis associated around 16,000 TCR beta sequences with specific HLA alleles at a false discovery rate of 0.05. This cohort had only TCR beta chains sequenced, and the lack of alpha or paired-chain data limited which features could be detected. A few of the identified cytomegalovirus-associated TCR beta chains were confirmed in vitro to be specific for cytomegalovirus antigens. Immune exposure information for the cohort was limited to CMV serostatus. The study listed 150 to 200 TCR beta chains as associated with cytomegalovirus. A later analysis found that TCR association rates varied across HLA loci, with DRB1 alleles showing the most associated TCRs and HLA-C alleles the fewest. The 87-base-pair reads could not distinguish some IMGT-functional V segments, including TRBV6-2 and TRBV6-3, so those segments were excluded. A further reported finding was that TCR beta sequences accurately predicted the HLA-A and HLA-B alleles for most subjects in the first cohort. Broadly in line with IMGT annotations, most TCR beta V segments showed up in productive rearrangements about 87% or about 30% of the time in an earlier analysis of roughly 590 of the donors. A later genetic analysis associated a missense DCLRE1C variant with V-gene and J-gene trimming of TCR beta chains, and an independent cohort replicated the association. Because counts were too low, 15 or so rarely observed V segments, including chromosome 9 orphons, were excluded from the earlier analysis of 587 of the donors. The authors suggested that the approach could potentially be generalized to other disease states and immunological phenotypes. Cytomegalovirus status was reported to be diagnosed by the classifier with high specificity and sensitivity in both the original and validation cohorts. Because HLA typing was missing for some donors at each locus, association tests included only the typed subset. Linkage disequilibrium might explain the correlated functional status among segregating V segments, but an unknown experimental factor could not be excluded.

Trimming takes 8 bases off V and 4 bases off J; junction bases not matched to a gene: 7. From its cysteine to its phenylalanine, the CDR3 spans 13 amino acids. Just CDR3 DNA is preserved here, 39 bases in frame from base 1. The germline V gene encodes CDR1 SNHLY and CDR2 FYNNEI. In total, fewer than 750 healthy bone marrow donors made up the cohort. At the time of sampling, all cohort members were nominally healthy, though unrecorded immune exposures were likely present. The donor tested CMV seropositive, placing the donor among the 250 to 350 seropositive members of the cohort. Each donor provided a peripheral blood sample, and peripheral blood mononuclear cells were used for TCR beta sequencing. Genomic DNA was extracted from the blood cell samples with the Qiagen DNeasy Blood Extraction Kit. The method was the immunoSEQ multiplex PCR assay. For the multiplex PCR, a mixture combining 60 forward primers for TCR Vbeta segments and 13 reverse primers for TCR Jbeta segments was used. The CDR3 region of rearranged TCR beta genes was amplified from genomic DNA with a multiplex PCR assay. On the Illumina HiSeq System, the amplified TCR beta libraries were sequenced as 87-base-pair reads. Per the original workflow: A later analysis tallied some 79 million unique TCR beta chains across the 700 or so repertoires, and around 9.9 million of those chains were shared by two or more donors. Raw reads were error-corrected and collapsed into unique sequences by a nearest-neighbor algorithm in which closely related sequences were merged to remove PCR and sequencing errors. V, D and J gene segments were assigned by aligning CDR3 sequences to IMGT reference sequences. For a sequence to be retained, a match of at least six nucleotides to both a V gene segment and a J gene segment was required. Rearrangements were classified as productive when the CDR3 lacked stop codons and remained in frame with V and J, and all other rearrangements were classified as non-productive. Following IMGT convention, CDR3 was defined as the stretch from the second conserved V-encoded cysteine up to the conserved J-encoded phenylalanine. Sequences without an unambiguous match to a single V gene segment were excluded from the earlier analysis of approximately 600 of the donors. In an earlier analysis of some 590 of the donors, a V segment was called functional when productive rearrangements were above 56.7%, and segregating when the standard deviation between donors exceeded 5%. A statistical classification framework was built for diagnosing cytomegalovirus status from the catalog of TCR beta chain sequences. A later analysis assigned V and J genes by comparing TCR nucleotide sequences with IMGT/GENE-DB human TR gene sequences. The TCRdist pipeline was used in a later analysis to assign CDR3 sequences and most-parsimonious VDJ recombination scenarios. In a later analysis, every TCR beta chain was defined by the combination of its CDR3 amino acid sequence and its V-gene family, and reads without a unique V-gene family were dropped. As a way to deal with suspected cross-contamination and a sequencing artifact, a later analysis dropped 640 or so nucleotide sequences that were highly shared and had low generation probability. In a later analysis, a clonal expansion index was calculated for each public chain from normalized within-repertoire ranks of inferred template counts. A later analysis computed generation probabilities with a VDJ recombination model fitted to out-of-frame rearrangements, and checked the results against IGoR. In a later analysis, hypergeometric tests were used to score TCR-TCR, TCR-HLA and TCR-CMV co-occurrence, with a repertoire-size bias correction applied to TCR pairs. False discovery rates were estimated in a later analysis by permuting HLA or CMV assignments 20 times. In a later analysis, co-occurring TCRs were grouped with DBSCAN, and TCRdist sequence similarity was added when clustering was performed within HLA-allele-positive subsets. Co-occurrence clustering excluded repertoires with fewer than 30,000 or more than 120,000 public chains, plus five with anomalous nucleotide sharing. This is the immuneACCESS table as TCRdb keeps it, with only in-frame sequences that have V and J called. A part of the clones is gone; compared with another copy, unresolved V genes explain less than half, and the rest is unexplained. For V, J and clone size, that table is used; D and trimming come from the DNA. The sample yields 150,000 to 200,000 clones; roughly four fifths were counted once. The ten largest clones capture approximately 3.1% of the sample.

As concerns this clone: Its antigen is unknown. Base quality data are lacking; no much larger clone is found one base away.

The origin of this receptor is a woman aged 45-65 years in good health and CMV-seropositive. Recombination joined TRBV2 with TRBJ1-1, and 7 junction bases match TRBD1. Material: PBMCs. Read as DNA, the sequence is TGTGCCAGCCGACAGGGTTCGGGCACTGAAGCTTTCTTT. It translates to CASRQGSGTEAFF.